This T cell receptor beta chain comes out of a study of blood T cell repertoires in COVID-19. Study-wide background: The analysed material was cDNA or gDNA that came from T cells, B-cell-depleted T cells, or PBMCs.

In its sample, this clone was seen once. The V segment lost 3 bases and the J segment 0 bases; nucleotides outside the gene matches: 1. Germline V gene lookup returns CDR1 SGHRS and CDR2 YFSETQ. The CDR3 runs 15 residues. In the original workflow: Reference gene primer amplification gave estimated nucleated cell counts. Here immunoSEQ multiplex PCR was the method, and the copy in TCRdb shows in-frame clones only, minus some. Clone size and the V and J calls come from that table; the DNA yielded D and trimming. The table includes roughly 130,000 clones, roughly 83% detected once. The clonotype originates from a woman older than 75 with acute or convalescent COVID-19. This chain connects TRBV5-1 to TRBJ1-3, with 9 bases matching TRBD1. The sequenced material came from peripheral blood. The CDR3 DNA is TGCGCCAGCAGCTGGGGACAGGGCTCTGGAAACACCATATATTTT. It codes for CASSWGQGSGNTIYF.